Listed here are 8 T cell receptor beta chains from one sample, sequenced in a study of beta chain features in type 1 diabetes (dated 2018 in TCRdb). Overall results and qualifications from the work: A moderate but significant shortening of TCRB CDR3 length was observed in type 1 diabetes patients in all four CD4+ subsets.

These receptors lack a known antigen. Receptor libraries were prepared by the immunoSEQ multiplex PCR assay. The entire isolated RNA was reverse transcribed using the High Capacity cDNA Reverse Transcription Kit, and thus expressed TCRB transcripts were sequenced. In TCRdb, the immuneACCESS table is reduced to in-frame sequences with V and J assigned. These tables do not hold every clone; where another copy was compared, an unresolved V gene accounts for under half, and the others remain unexplained. This sample has approximately 250,000 clones in its table, and 24% of those were observed once. The top ten clonotypes cover roughly 0.011% of the sample. Sequenced material: naive CD4+ T cells from blood. Interpreted using the paper, the cell subset or site label stands for: true naive CD4+ T cells. All receptors derive from a woman in her 30s with type 1 diabetes.

This clone was counted a few times. J is TRBJ2-7 and V is TRBV15, with 11 bases that match TRBD2. Trimming took 3 bases from V and 12 from J; bases not matched to a gene: 13. The CDR3 loop spans 15 amino acids. CDR1 is LNHNV and CDR2 is YYDKDF in the germline V gene (reference sequence). CDR3 bases: TGTGCCACCAGCAGGGGGACTAGCGGCGACCAAAGGCGGTACTTC. Translation: CATSRGTSGDQRRYF.

The J gene is TRBJ2-1, the V gene TRBV19; 7 nucleotides agree with TRBD2. The V gene end was trimmed by 3 bases and the J gene end by 4 bases; junction bases not matched to a gene: 6. From germline, CDR1 is LNHDA and CDR2 SQIVND (reference sequence). The CDR3 covers 15 residues. The CDR3 loop reads CASSIGLAEYNEQFF. CDR3 nucleotide sequence: TGTGCCAGTAGTATTGGCCTAGCGGAGTACAATGAGCAGTTCTTC.

CDR3 region: CAWRNSRTGRVGGYTF. As DNA, the CDR3 is TGTGCCTGGAGGAACTCTCGGACAGGAAGGGTTGGTGGCTACACCTTC. The chain employs TRBV30 and TRBJ1-2; 7 positions match TRBD1. Germline CDR1 and CDR2: GTSNPN and SVGIG (reference sequence). This CDR3 contains 16 residues. The V gene end was trimmed by 3 bases and the J gene end by 7 bases; junction bases not matched to a gene: 17.

This clone was detected a few times. The chain recombines TRBV19 with TRBJ1-5; 7 nucleotides align to TRBD1. The CDR3 extends over 13 amino acids. Germline V gene data show CDR1 as LNHDA and CDR2 as SQIVND (reference sequence). Trimming cost V 6 bases and J 6 bases; bases outside gene matches: 5. The CDR3 nucleotides read TGTGCCAGTAGCGACAGGGAGAGTCAGCCCCAGCATTTT. Its protein product is CASSDRESQPQHF.

A remark on this clone: Other DNA sequences in this specimen translate into the identical CDR3. The chain links TRBV29-1 to TRBJ2-5; 7 bases are shared with TRBD1. The CDR3 is made up of 13 amino acids. The germline gives CDR1 SQVTM, CDR2 ANQGSEA. The V and J ends lost 6 bases and 2 bases, in that order; junction bases with no gene match: 6. The CDR3 here is CSVAGTAQETQYF. The CDR3 DNA is TGCAGCGTGGCCGGGACAGCACAAGAGACCCAGTACTTC. Full variable domain (remainder filled in from reference TRBV29-1 and TRBJ2-5): SAVISQKPSRDICQRGTSLTIQCQVDSQVTMMFWYRQQPGQSLTLIATANQGSEATYESGFVIDKFPISRPNLTFSTLTVSNMSPEDSSIYLCSVAGTAQETQYFGPGTRLLVL.

The rearrangement links TRBV25-1 to TRBJ2-1; possible D gene TRBD1, 6 bases. Germline CDR1 MGHDK, CDR2 SYGVNS. The CDR3 length is 14 residues. Trimming removed 3 bases at V and 8 bases at J, with 14 bases between. DNA of the CDR3: TGTGCCAGCAGTGACCTACATACAGGGTATGAGCAGTTCTTC. This encodes CASSDLHTGYEQFF.

The table lists this clone with a few counts. The rearrangement links TRBV29-1 to TRBJ1-1, with D maybe TRBD1 (6 bases). CDR1 and CDR2 from the germline V gene are SQVTM and ANQGSEA. V dropped 8 bases and J dropped 0 bases, with 16 bases sitting between them. This CDR3 has 14 amino acids. This CDR3 reads CSTRQASMNTEAFF. DNA of the CDR3: TGCAGCACGAGACAGGCTTCTATGAACACTGAAGCTTTCTTT.

This chain joins TRBV5-1 and TRBJ1-5; D call uncertain. Trimming cost V 2 bases and J 6 bases, with 9 bases left between them. CDR1 is SGHRS, CDR2 YFSETQ, per germline. The CDR3 spans 13 residues. The CDR3 DNA reads as TGCGCCAGCAGCTTATCCGCAGGTCAGCCCCAGCATTTT. It yields the protein CASSLSAGQPQHF.